These T cell receptor beta chains were read from a single sample in a study of blood T cell repertoires in COVID-19. The data were produced by immunoSEQ multiplex PCR, yet TCRdb's version contains in-frame clones alone and is incomplete. The repertoire consists of around 180,000 clones, with 80% occurring once and the leading ten covering around 7%. Material for sequencing was peripheral blood. The receptors stem from a man between 65 and 85 years old with active or convalescent COVID-19. The conserved cysteine and the conserved F or W are not part of the CDR3 here. A D gene is named only where the DNA matches it firmly.

cdr3_aa: ASRLEGLYNEQF; v_call: TRBV5-4; j_call: TRBJ2-1; d_call: NA
cdr3_aa: ASSLDGSNYNEQF; v_call: TRBV7-6; j_call: TRBJ2-1; d_call: NA
cdr3_aa: ASSGSTGGVNTGELF; v_call: TRBV6-6; j_call: TRBJ2-2; d_call: TRBD1
cdr3_aa: ASSLPGQGYGYT; v_call: TRBV5-8; j_call: TRBJ1-2; d_call: TRBD1
cdr3_aa: ASTKGQGNYGYT; v_call: TRBV6-6; j_call: TRBJ1-2; d_call: NA
cdr3_aa: ASIGTSGSSGGRQY; v_call: TRBV2; j_call: TRBJ2-7; d_call: TRBD2
cdr3_aa: ASSPRSGSPEQF; v_call: TRBV7-2; j_call: TRBJ2-1; d_call: NA
cdr3_aa: ASGGLRNTIY; v_call: TRBV19; j_call: TRBJ1-3; d_call: NA
cdr3_aa: ASSYDRLDYT; v_call: TRBV6-5; j_call: TRBJ1-2; d_call: NA
cdr3_aa: ASSAGTSGGLSTDTQY; v_call: TRBV9; j_call: TRBJ2-3; d_call: TRBD2
cdr3_aa: ASSTGPGQGGDQPQH; v_call: TRBV19; j_call: TRBJ1-5; d_call: TRBD1
cdr3_aa: ASSLAQGYNEKLF; v_call: TRBV7-2; j_call: TRBJ1-4; d_call: NA
cdr3_aa: ASSYQSTAPRTEAF; v_call: TRBV6-5; j_call: TRBJ1-1; d_call: NA
cdr3_aa: ASSRYTDTQY; v_call: TRBV7-8; j_call: TRBJ2-3; d_call: NA
cdr3_aa: ASSLAWHTEAF; v_call: TRBV5-1; j_call: TRBJ1-1; d_call: NA
cdr3_aa: ASSPPPGGPFDEQF; v_call: TRBV27; j_call: TRBJ2-1; d_call: TRBD2
cdr3_aa: ASSPRGGEGRDYEQY; v_call: TRBV4-3; j_call: TRBJ2-7; d_call: TRBD2
cdr3_aa: ASSEGGTDTQY; v_call: TRBV18; j_call: TRBJ2-3; d_call: NA
cdr3_aa: ASSLGGPETTDTQY; v_call: TRBV5-1; j_call: TRBJ2-3; d_call: NA
cdr3_aa: ASRGLAGAVGELF; v_call: TRBV2; j_call: TRBJ2-2; d_call: TRBD2
cdr3_aa: ASSFNTYEQY; v_call: TRBV5-1; j_call: TRBJ2-7; d_call: NA
cdr3_aa: ASSLGQGAGQPQH; v_call: TRBV5-1; j_call: TRBJ1-5; d_call: TRBD1
cdr3_aa: ASSHRGTEVPQPQH; v_call: TRBV5-5; j_call: TRBJ1-5; d_call: TRBD1
cdr3_aa: ASSRLGSGSSETQY; v_call: TRBV9; j_call: TRBJ2-5; d_call: TRBD2
cdr3_aa: ASSPYLASYEQY; v_call: TRBV5-1; j_call: TRBJ2-7; d_call: NA
cdr3_aa: ASSLNRGGETQY; v_call: TRBV27; j_call: TRBJ2-5; d_call: TRBD2
cdr3_aa: AILGQEEQY; v_call: TRBV10-3; j_call: TRBJ2-7; d_call: TRBD1
cdr3_aa: ASSTDRVLYGYT; v_call: TRBV7-9; j_call: TRBJ1-2; d_call: TRBD1
cdr3_aa: ASSIKFDTGELF; v_call: TRBV5-6; j_call: TRBJ2-2; d_call: NA
cdr3_aa: ASGSFTSLTGNTLSSGANVLT; v_call: TRBV12-5; j_call: TRBJ2-6; d_call: TRBD1
cdr3_aa: ASSTGQGESDEKLF; v_call: TRBV5-6; j_call: TRBJ1-4; d_call: TRBD1
cdr3_aa: ASSQERRGWTYNEQF; v_call: TRBV3-1/TRBV3-2; j_call: TRBJ2-1; d_call: TRBD2
cdr3_aa: ASSRVGGLSDTQY; v_call: TRBV4-1; j_call: TRBJ2-3; d_call: NA
cdr3_aa: ASGSGNQPQH; v_call: TRBV28; j_call: TRBJ1-5; d_call: NA
cdr3_aa: AWYRDRAVFYGYT; v_call: TRBV30; j_call: TRBJ1-2; d_call: TRBD1
cdr3_aa: ASSQGTSAGELF; v_call: TRBV3-1/TRBV3-2; j_call: TRBJ2-2; d_call: TRBD2
cdr3_aa: ASSFDRAGGTEAF; v_call: TRBV6-5; j_call: TRBJ1-1; d_call: TRBD1
cdr3_aa: ASSLKLAGNEQF; v_call: TRBV5-4; j_call: TRBJ2-1; d_call: NA
cdr3_aa: AWSGTSGGAWETQY; v_call: TRBV30; j_call: TRBJ2-5; d_call: TRBD2
cdr3_aa: ASSLSSLAGYGYT; v_call: TRBV27; j_call: TRBJ1-2; d_call: NA
cdr3_aa: ASSLAGTPYNEQF; v_call: TRBV5-1; j_call: TRBJ2-1; d_call: NA
cdr3_aa: ASSQIKDDRELNEKLF; v_call: TRBV4-1; j_call: TRBJ1-4; d_call: TRBD1
cdr3_aa: SASRGEEAF; v_call: TRBV20-1; j_call: TRBJ1-1; d_call: NA
cdr3_aa: ASSLGGLAGGTGELF; v_call: TRBV5-1; j_call: TRBJ2-2; d_call: TRBD2
cdr3_aa: ASSGWGNSGSHVRKLF; v_call: TRBV6-1; j_call: TRBJ1-4; d_call: NA
cdr3_aa: ASSLKKTGGNTGELF; v_call: TRBV5-1; j_call: TRBJ2-2; d_call: TRBD1
cdr3_aa: ASSLGPSGMSNEQF; v_call: TRBV5-1; j_call: TRBJ2-1; d_call: TRBD2
cdr3_aa: ASSLAGSNAYVNEQF; v_call: TRBV5-1; j_call: TRBJ2-1; d_call: NA
cdr3_aa: ASSVGRGSGNEQF; v_call: TRBV9; j_call: TRBJ2-1; d_call: TRBD2
cdr3_aa: ASSESGSGGSYEQY; v_call: TRBV25-1; j_call: TRBJ2-7; d_call: TRBD2
cdr3_aa: ASSPQGGGVDTQY; v_call: TRBV7-2; j_call: TRBJ2-3; d_call: TRBD2
cdr3_aa: ASSLGGRGTGELF; v_call: TRBV7-3; j_call: TRBJ2-2; d_call: TRBD2
cdr3_aa: ASSQGSDEQF; v_call: TRBV11-2; j_call: TRBJ2-1; d_call: NA
cdr3_aa: ASSLDGTGLSSYNSPLH; v_call: TRBV2; j_call: TRBJ1-6; d_call: TRBD1
cdr3_aa: AWSAGRNYGYT; v_call: TRBV30; j_call: TRBJ1-2; d_call: NA
cdr3_aa: ASSSFRDRADTQY; v_call: TRBV7-9; j_call: TRBJ2-3; d_call: TRBD1
cdr3_aa: ASSPMGPGYNEQF; v_call: TRBV5-1; j_call: TRBJ2-1; d_call: NA
cdr3_aa: ASSYSTENSPLH; v_call: TRBV6-5; j_call: TRBJ1-6; d_call: NA
cdr3_aa: ASSPRGDPNTGELF; v_call: TRBV18; j_call: TRBJ2-2; d_call: NA